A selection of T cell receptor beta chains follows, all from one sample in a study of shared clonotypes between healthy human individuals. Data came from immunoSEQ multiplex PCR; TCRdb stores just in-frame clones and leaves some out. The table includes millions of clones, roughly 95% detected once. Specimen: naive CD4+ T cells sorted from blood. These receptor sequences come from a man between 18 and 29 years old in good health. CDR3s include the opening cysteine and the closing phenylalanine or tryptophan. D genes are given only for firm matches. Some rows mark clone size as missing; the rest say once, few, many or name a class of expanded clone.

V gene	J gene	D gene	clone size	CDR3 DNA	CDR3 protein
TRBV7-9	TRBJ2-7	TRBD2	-	TGTGCCAGCAGCTTAGGGAGCGGGAGCCGCTCCTACGAGCAGTACTTC	CASSLGSGSRSYEQYF
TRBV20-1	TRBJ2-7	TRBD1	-	TGCCAAACCGGACAGGGCGACGAGCAGTACTTC	CQTGQGDEQYF
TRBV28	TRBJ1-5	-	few	TGTGCCAGCAGTTTACTTAATCAGCCCCAGCATTTT	CASSLLNQPQHF
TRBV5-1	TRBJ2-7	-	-	TGCGCCAGCAGGCGTGATATCTACTACGAGCAGTACTTC	CASRRDIYYEQYF
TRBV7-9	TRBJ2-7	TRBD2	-	TGTGCCAGCAGCCGGGCTAGCGGTTGGATGGAGCAGTACTTC	CASSRASGWMEQYF
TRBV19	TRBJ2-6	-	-	TGTGCCAGTAGTATAGATTCAGGATTTAACTCTGGGGCCAACGTCCTGACTTTC	CASSIDSGFNSGANVLTF
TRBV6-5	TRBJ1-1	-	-	TGTGCCACCCACAGGGCCGGGAACACTGAAGCTTTCTTT	CATHRAGNTEAFF
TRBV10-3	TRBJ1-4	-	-	TGTGCCATCAGTGAGTCGCCGGGGCTAGAAAAACTGTTTTTT	CAISESPGLEKLFF
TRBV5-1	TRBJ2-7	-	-	TGCGCCAGCAGCGCCGGGAACGGACAGTCGCAGTACTTC	CASSAGNGQSQYF
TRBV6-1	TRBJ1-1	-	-	TGTGCCAGCAGTGAACTGGCAGGGAGCACTGAAGCTTTCTTT	CASSELAGSTEAFF
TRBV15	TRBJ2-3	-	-	TGTGCCACCAGCAGTCCGGAGACAGATACGCAGTATTTT	CATSSPETDTQYF
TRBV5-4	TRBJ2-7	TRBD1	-	TGTGCCAGCAGCTCCCAACAGGGGTCCTACGAGCAGTACTTC	CASSSQQGSYEQYF
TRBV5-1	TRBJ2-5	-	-	TGCGCCAGCAGCGACGCGGGACAGAAGAGGGAGACCCAGTACTTC	CASSDAGQKRETQYF
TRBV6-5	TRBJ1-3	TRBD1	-	TGTGCCAGCAGTTACGACAGGGCCGTTGGAAACACCATATATTTT	CASSYDRAVGNTIYF
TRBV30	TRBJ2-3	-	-	TGTGCCTGGACCGTGGGTGGGTCGCAGTATTTT	CAWTVGGSQYF
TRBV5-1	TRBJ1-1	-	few	TGCGCCAGCAGCCCGGGACAAATGAACACTGAAGCTTTCTTT	CASSPGQMNTEAFF
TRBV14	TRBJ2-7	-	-	TGTGCCAGCAGCCAAGTCACGACAAAGGCCAACGAGCAGTACTTC	CASSQVTTKANEQYF
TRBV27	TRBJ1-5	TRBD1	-	TGTGCCAGCAGTCCAGGGGGTTTCAATCAGCCCCAGCATTTT	CASSPGGFNQPQHF
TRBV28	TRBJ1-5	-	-	TGTGCCAGCGGGGGAGGGGGCAATCAGCCCCAGCATTTT	CASGGGGNQPQHF
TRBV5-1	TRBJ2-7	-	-	TGCGCCAGCAGCCTGATCTCCGGGACCCAATACGAGCAGTACTTC	CASSLISGTQYEQYF
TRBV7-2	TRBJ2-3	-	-	TGTGCCAGCAGCCCTACAGATACGCAGTATTTT	CASSPTDTQYF
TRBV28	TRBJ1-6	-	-	TGTGCCAGCAGTTGGGGGTCCGCCTATCTCCATTCACCCCTCCACTTT	CASSWGSAYLHSPLHF
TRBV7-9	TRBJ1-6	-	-	TGTGCCAGCAGCTCCACCGGGACGGGGAATTCACCCCTCCACTTT	CASSSTGTGNSPLHF
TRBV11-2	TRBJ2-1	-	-	TGTGCCAGCAGCCCAATCCGGGGGGCCTATGAGCAGTTCTTC	CASSPIRGAYEQFF
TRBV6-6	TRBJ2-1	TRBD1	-	TGTGCCAGCAAGACAGGGGGCGGGTCCTACAATGAGCAGTTCTTC	CASKTGGGSYNEQFF
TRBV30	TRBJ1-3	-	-	TGTGCCTGGAGTGGAAGTGGAAACACCATATATTTT	CAWSGSGNTIYF
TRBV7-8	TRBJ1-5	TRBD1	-	TGTGCCAGCAGCTTAGCCGGGACAGGGTATCAGCCCCAGCATTTT	CASSLAGTGYQPQHF
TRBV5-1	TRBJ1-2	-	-	TGCGCCAGCAGCTTGTCAGGGAACTATGGCTACACCTTC	CASSLSGNYGYTF
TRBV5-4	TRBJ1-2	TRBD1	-	TGTGCCAGCAGCCCGGACCGGGACAGGGTCCATGGCTACACCTTC	CASSPDRDRVHGYTF
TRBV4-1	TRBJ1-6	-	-	TGCGCCAGCAGCCAAGAAGGTGGATCCTATAATTCACCCCTCCACTTT	CASSQEGGSYNSPLHF
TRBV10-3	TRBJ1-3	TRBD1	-	TGTGCCACCTTACCCGGGACAGGGGTTTCTAGAAACACCATATATTTT	CATLPGTGVSRNTIYF
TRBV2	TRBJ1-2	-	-	TGTGCCAGCAGTGAACGGGGTCAGGACTATGGCTACACCTTC	CASSERGQDYGYTF
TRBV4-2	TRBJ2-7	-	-	TGTGCCAACAGCCAAGGTTGGGCAGGCGTTTTCGAGCAGTACTTC	CANSQGWAGVFEQYF
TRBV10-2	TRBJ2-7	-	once	TGCGCCAGCAAGGACTACGAGCAGTACTTC	CASKDYEQYF
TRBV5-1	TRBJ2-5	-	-	TGCGCCAGCACCCCCGGGACTCAAGAGACCCAGTACTTC	CASTPGTQETQYF
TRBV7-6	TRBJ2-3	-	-	TGTGCCAGCAGCTTAGCCACTAACACAGATACGCAGTATTTT	CASSLATNTDTQYF
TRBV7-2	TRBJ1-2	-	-	TGTGCCAGCAGCTTGGAGACAGGACCTTATGGCTACACCTTC	CASSLETGPYGYTF
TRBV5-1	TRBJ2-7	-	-	TGCGCCAGCAGCTTGGCCGGGATTAGCTTAGGCGAGCAGTACTTC	CASSLAGISLGEQYF
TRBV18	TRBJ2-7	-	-	TGTGCCAGCTCTCCCAGGACTGGTTCCTACGAGCAGTACTTC	CASSPRTGSYEQYF
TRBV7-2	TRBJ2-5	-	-	TGTGCCAGCAGCTTAGATGGGCGTCCCCGGGAGACCCAGTACTTC	CASSLDGRPRETQYF
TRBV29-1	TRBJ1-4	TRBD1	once	TGCAGCGTTGGTTTCGGGACAGGGAATGAAAAACTGTTTTTT	CSVGFGTGNEKLFF
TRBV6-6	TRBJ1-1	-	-	TGTGCCAGCACCCTGGGCCGAGGCGCTGAAGCTTTCTTT	CASTLGRGAEAFF
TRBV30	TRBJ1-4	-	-	TGTGCCTGGAGTTTATCGGTTAGAGAAAAACTGTTTTTT	CAWSLSVREKLFF
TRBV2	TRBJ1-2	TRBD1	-	TGTGCCAGCAGCAGGACAGGGGAAATCTATGGCTACACCTTC	CASSRTGEIYGYTF
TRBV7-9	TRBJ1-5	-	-	TGTGCCAGCAGCTTTGGGGGGCGTGATCAGCCCCAGCATTTT	CASSFGGRDQPQHF
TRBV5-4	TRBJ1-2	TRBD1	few	TGTGCCAGCAGCCCAGAACCGACAGGGAAAGGCTACACCTTC	CASSPEPTGKGYTF
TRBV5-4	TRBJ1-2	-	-	TGTGCCAGCAGCTTGGAACTCTCATCTAACTATGGCTACACCTTC	CASSLELSSNYGYTF
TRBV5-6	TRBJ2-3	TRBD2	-	TGTGCCAGCAGCTTACTAGCGGGCCCCACAGATACGCAGTATTTT	CASSLLAGPTDTQYF
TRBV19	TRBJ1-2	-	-	TGTGCCAGTAGTAGGGACGGTAACTATGGCTACACCTTC	CASSRDGNYGYTF